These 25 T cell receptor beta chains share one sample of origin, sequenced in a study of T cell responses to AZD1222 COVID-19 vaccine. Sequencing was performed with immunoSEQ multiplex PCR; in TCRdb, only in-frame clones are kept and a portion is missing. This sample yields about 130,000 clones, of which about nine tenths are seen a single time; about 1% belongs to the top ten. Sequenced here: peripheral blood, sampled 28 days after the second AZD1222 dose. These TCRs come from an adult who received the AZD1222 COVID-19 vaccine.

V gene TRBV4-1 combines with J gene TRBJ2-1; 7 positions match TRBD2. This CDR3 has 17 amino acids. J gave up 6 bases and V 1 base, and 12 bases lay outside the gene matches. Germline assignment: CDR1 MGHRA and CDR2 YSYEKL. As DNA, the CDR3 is TGCGCCAGCAGCCAAGTAGTATTGGGGGAGGGCCCCAATGAGCAGTTCTTC. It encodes CASSQVVLGEGPNEQFF.

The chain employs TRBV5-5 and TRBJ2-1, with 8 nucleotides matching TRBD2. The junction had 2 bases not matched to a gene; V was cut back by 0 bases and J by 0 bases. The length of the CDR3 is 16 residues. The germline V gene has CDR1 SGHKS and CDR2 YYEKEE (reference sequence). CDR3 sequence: CASSLGTSSSYNEQFF. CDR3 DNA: TGTGCCAGCAGCTTGGGGACTAGCAGCTCCTACAATGAGCAGTTCTTC.

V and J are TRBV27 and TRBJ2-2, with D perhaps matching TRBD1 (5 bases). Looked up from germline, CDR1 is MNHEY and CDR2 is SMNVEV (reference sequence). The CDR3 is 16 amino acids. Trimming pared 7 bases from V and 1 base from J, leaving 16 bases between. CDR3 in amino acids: CASTSRIRGNTGELFF. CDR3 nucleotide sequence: TGTGCCAGCACCTCCAGAATAAGGGGGAACACCGGGGAGCTGTTTTTT.

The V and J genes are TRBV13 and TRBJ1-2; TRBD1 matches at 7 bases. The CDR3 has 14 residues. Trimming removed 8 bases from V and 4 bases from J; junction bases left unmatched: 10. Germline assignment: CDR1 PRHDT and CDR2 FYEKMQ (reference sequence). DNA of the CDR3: TGTGCCAGCGGGGAAAGGGGGCTCGGCTATGGCTACACCTTC. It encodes CASGERGLGYGYTF. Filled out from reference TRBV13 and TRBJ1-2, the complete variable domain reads AAGVIQSPRHLIKEKRETATLKCYPIPRHDTVYWYQQGPGQDPQFLISFYEKMQSDKGSIPDRFSAQQFSDYHSELNMSSLELGDSALYFCASGERGLGYGYTFGSGTRLTVV.

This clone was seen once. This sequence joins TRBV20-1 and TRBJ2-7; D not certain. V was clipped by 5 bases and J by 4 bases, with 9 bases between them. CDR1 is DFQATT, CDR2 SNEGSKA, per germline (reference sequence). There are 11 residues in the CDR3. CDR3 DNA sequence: TGCAGTGCTCTTGTAGGGTACGAGCAGTACTTC. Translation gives CSALVGYEQYF.

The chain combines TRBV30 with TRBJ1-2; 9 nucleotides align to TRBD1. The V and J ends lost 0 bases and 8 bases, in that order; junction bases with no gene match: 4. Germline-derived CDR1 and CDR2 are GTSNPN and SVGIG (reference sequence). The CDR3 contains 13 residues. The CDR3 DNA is TGTGCCTGGAGTGTACAGGGGGCGAACGGCTACACCTTC. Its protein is CAWSVQGANGYTF.

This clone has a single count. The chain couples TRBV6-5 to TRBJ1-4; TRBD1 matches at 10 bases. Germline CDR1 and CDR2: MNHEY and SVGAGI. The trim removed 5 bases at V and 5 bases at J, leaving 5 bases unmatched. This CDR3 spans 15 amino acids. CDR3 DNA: TGTGCCAGCAGTAGGGGGACAGGGGTAAATGAAAAACTGTTTTTT. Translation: CASSRGTGVNEKLFF.

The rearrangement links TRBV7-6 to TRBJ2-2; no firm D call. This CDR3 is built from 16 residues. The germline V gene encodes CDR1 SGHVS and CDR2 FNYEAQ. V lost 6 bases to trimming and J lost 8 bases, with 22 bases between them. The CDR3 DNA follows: TGTGCCAGCAGACCTACGAATTACGGACCATTAGGGGAGCTGTTTTTT. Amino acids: CASRPTNYGPLGELFF.

DNA for the CDR3: TGCGCCAGCAGCTTGGTTAGGCTACGCAACACCGGGGAGCTGTTTTTT. It is translated as CASSLVRLRNTGELFF. This chain links TRBV5-1 with TRBJ2-2; D unresolved. Trimming shortened V by 0 bases and J by 2 bases, and 11 bases separated the two germline ends. The length of the CDR3 is 16 residues. Germline CDR1 is SGHRS and CDR2 is YFSETQ.

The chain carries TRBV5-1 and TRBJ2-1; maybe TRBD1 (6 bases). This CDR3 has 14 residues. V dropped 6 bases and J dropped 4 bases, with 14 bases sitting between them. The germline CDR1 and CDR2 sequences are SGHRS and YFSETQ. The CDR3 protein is CASTSLGTYNEQFF. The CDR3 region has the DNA TGCGCCAGCACCTCTCTGGGGACATACAATGAGCAGTTCTTC.

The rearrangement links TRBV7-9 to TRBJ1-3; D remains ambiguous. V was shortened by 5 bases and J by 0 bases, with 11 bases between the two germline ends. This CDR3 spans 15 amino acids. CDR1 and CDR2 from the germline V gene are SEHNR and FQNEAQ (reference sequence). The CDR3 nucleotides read TGTGCCAGCAGCCAAGACCGCAGCTCTGGAAACACCATATATTTT. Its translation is CASSQDRSSGNTIYF.

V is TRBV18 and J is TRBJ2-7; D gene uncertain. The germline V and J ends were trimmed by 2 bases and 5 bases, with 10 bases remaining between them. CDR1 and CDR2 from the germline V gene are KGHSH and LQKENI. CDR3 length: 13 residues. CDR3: CASSPVRVNEQYF. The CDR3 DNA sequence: TGTGCCAGCTCACCAGTAAGGGTAAACGAGCAGTACTTC.

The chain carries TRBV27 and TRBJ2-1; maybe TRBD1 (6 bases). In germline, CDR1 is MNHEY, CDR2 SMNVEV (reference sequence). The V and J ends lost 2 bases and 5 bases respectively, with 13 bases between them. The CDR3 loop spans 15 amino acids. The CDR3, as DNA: TGTGCCAGCAGTTTACGACAGGCCGGGAACAATGAGCAGTTCTTC. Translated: CASSLRQAGNNEQFF.

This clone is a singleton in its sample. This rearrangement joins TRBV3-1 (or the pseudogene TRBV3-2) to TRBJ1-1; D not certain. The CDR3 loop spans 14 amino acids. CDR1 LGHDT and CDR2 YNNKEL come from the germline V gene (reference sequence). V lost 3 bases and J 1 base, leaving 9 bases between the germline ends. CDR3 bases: TGTGCCAGCAGCCACCTGACACCGAACACTGAAGCTTTCTTT. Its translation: CASSHLTPNTEAFF.

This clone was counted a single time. The CDR3 DNA follows: TGCACCAGCAGCCTGCGACAGGGCAATCAGCCCCAGCATTTT. It translates to CTSSLRQGNQPQHF. The chain is built from TRBV1 and TRBJ1-5; TRBD1, the table's D call, lacks a check against the DNA. TRBV1 is shown as a pseudogene. This CDR3 has 14 residues.

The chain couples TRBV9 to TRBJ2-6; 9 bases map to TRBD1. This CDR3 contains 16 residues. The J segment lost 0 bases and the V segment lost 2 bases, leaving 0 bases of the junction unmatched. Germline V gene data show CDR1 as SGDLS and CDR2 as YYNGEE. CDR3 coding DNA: TGTGCCAGCAGCGTGACAGGGGGCTCTGGGGCCAACGTCCTGACTTTC. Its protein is CASSVTGGSGANVLTF.

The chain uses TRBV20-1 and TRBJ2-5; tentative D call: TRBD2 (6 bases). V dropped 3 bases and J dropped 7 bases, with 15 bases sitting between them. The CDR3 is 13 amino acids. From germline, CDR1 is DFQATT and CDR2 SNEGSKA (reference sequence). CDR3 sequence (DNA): TGCAGTGCTAGTAGGGAGGCAGCTGGGACCCAGTACTTC. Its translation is CSASREAAGTQYF.

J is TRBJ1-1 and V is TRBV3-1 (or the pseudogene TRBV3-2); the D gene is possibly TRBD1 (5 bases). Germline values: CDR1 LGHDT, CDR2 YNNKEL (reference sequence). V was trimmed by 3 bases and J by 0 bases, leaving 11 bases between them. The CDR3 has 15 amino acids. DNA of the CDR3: TGTGCCAGCAGCCACACGGGACTGATGAACACTGAAGCTTTCTTT. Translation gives CASSHTGLMNTEAFF.

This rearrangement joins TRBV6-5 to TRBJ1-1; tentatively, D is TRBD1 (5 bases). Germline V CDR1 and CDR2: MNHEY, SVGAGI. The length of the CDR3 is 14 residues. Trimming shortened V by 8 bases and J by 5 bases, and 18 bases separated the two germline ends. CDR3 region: CASGRGTPETEAFF. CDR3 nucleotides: TGTGCCAGCGGGCGAGGGACTCCCGAAACTGAAGCTTTCTTT.

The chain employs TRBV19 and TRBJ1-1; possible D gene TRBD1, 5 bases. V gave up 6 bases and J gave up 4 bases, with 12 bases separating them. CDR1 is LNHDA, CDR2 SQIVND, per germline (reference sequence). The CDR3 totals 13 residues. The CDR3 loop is CASSLQGATEAFF. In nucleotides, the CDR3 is TGTGCCAGTAGCCTACAAGGGGCCACTGAAGCTTTCTTT.

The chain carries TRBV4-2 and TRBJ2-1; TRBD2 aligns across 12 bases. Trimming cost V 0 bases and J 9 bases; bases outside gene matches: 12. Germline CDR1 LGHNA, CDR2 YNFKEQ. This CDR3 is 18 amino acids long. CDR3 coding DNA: TGTGCCAGCAGCCAAGATAGTTCTAGACTAGCGGGAGACGGTGAGCAGTTCTTC. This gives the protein CASSQDSSRLAGDGEQFF.

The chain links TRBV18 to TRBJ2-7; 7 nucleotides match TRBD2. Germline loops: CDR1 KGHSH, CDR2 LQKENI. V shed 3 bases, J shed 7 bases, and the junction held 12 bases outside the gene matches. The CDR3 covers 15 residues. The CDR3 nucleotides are TGTGCCAGCTCACCTTCGGGACTAACAGGAGGTGAGCAGTACTTC. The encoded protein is CASSPSGLTGGEQYF.

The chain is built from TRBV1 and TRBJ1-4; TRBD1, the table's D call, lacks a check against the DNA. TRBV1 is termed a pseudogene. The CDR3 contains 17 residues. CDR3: CTSSHFARTFEEEKLFF. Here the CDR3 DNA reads TGCACCAGCAGTCACTTCGCGCGGACATTCGAAGAGGAAAAACTGTTTTTT.

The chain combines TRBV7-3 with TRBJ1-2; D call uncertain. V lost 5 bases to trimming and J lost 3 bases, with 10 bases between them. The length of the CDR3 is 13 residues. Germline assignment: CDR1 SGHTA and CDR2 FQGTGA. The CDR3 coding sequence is TGTGCCAGCAGCGAACCCCCAGACTATGGCTACACCTTC. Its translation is CASSEPPDYGYTF.

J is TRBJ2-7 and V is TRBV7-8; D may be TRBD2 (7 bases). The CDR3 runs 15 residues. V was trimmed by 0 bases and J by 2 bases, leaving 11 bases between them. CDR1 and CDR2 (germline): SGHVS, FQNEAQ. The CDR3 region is CASSLAGGVTYEQYF. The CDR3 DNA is TGTGCCAGCAGCTTAGCAGGGGGGGTAACCTACGAGCAGTACTTC.